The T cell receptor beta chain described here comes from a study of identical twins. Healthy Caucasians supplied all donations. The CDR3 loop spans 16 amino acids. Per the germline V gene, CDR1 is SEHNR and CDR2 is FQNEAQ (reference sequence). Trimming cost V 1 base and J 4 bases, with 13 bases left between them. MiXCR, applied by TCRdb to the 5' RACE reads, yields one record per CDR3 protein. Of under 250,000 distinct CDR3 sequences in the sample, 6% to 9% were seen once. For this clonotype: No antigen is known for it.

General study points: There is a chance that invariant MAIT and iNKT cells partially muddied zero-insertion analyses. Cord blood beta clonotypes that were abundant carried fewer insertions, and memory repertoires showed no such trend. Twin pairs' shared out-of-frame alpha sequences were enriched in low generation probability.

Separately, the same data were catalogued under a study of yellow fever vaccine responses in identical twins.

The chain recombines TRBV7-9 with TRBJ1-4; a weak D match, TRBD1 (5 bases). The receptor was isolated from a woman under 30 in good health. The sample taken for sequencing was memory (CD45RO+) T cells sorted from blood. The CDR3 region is CASSLGVAGYNEKLFF. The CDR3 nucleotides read TGTGCCAGCAGCTTAGGCGTGGCAGGGTATAATGAAAAACTGTTTTTT.